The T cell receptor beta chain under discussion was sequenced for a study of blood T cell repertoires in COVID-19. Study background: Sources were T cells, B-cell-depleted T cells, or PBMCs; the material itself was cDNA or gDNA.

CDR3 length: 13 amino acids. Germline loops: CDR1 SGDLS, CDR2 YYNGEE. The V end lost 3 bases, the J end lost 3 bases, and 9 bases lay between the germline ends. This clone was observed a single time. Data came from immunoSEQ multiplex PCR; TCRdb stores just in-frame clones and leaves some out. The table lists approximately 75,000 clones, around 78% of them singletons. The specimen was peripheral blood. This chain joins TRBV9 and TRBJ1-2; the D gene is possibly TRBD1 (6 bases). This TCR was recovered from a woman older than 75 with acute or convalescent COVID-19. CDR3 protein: CASSAGQDYGYTF. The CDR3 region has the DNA TGTGCCAGCAGCGCGGGACAAGACTATGGCTACACCTTC.